This paragraph reports one T cell receptor beta chain. What it binds is unknown. These data belong to a study of cytomegalovirus exposure and HLA in healthy donors. Broader study findings: Three chains tied to CMV proved CMV antigen-specific in vitro. Donor immune exposure was known only as CMV serostatus. Rarity held for most TCR sequences, but there were some public TCRs that occurred in many donors.

V lost 3 bases to trimming and J lost 0 bases, with 6 bases between them. This CDR3 is 13 amino acids long. Per germline, CDR1 GTSNPN and CDR2 SVGIG (reference sequence). The PCR was carried out with 60 Vbeta primers and 13 Jbeta primers. Method: immunoSEQ multiplex PCR; TCRdb's copy keeps in-frame clones and lacks some. In the table there are about 150,000 clones, over 60% of which are singletons. The clonotype was recovered from a woman in her twenties or thirties in good health and CMV-seropositive. The sequenced material came from PBMCs. The rearrangement joins TRBV30 to TRBJ1-3; D not certain. CDR3 protein: CAWSDYSGNTIYF. The CDR3 DNA is TGTGCCTGGAGCGACTACTCTGGAAACACCATATATTTT.